These T cell receptor beta chains were read from a single sample in a study of shared clonotypes between healthy human individuals. Some clones are missing from TCRdb's copy, which holds only in-frame ones; the method was immunoSEQ multiplex PCR. This table holds over 2 million clones, approximately 90% found once. Sequencing was performed on naive CD4+ T cells from PBMCs. These receptors came from a man aged 18 to 30 in good health. Some clones in this sample may be carry-over from other donors' samples. CDR3s include the opening cysteine and the closing phenylalanine or tryptophan. D genes are given only for firm matches. The size field is filled for only some rows; it gives once, few, many or a size class.

J gene,D gene,clone size,V gene,CDR3 DNA,CDR3 protein
TRBJ2-7,-,-,TRBV7-9,TGTGCCAGCAGCCTAGTGACCCCCTACGAGCAGTACTTC,CASSLVTPYEQYF
TRBJ1-4,TRBD1,-,TRBV6-1,TGTGCCAGCAGTGAGTCGCCGCCCGCCAGGGGGAATGAAAAACTGTTTTTT,CASSESPPARGNEKLFF
TRBJ2-1,TRBD2,-,TRBV7-3,TGTGCCAGCAGCCCTCGGCCTAGCGGTCTGTACAATGAGCAGTTCTTC,CASSPRPSGLYNEQFF
TRBJ1-2,-,-,TRBV15,TGTGCCACCAGCAGCCAGGGGTCCGGCTATGGCTACACCTTC,CATSSQGSGYGYTF
TRBJ2-5,-,-,TRBV29-1,TGCAGCGTTGTTCGAGGGTTCGGAGGCGTAGGGCAAGAGACCCAGTACTTC,CSVVRGFGGVGQETQYF
TRBJ2-3,-,-,TRBV5-4,TGTGCCAGCAGCCGGGGACAATCCGATACGCAGTATTTT,CASSRGQSDTQYF
TRBJ2-2,TRBD2,-,TRBV11-2,TGTGCCAGCAGCAGGACTAGCGGGAGTCCCGGGGAGCTGTTTTTT,CASSRTSGSPGELFF
TRBJ2-1,TRBD1,-,TRBV11-2,TGTGCCAGCAACTCCCCTTGGACAGGGGGAAGTGAAAATGAGCAGTTCTTC,CASNSPWTGGSENEQFF
TRBJ1-2,TRBD1,-,TRBV5-1,TGCGCCAGCAGCTCGCGGACAGGGCCAAGGGATGGCTACACCTTC,CASSSRTGPRDGYTF
TRBJ2-2,TRBD1,-,TRBV19,TGTGCCAGTAGCCGTGGACAGGGACGAGACACCGGGGAGCTGTTTTTT,CASSRGQGRDTGELFF
TRBJ2-1,-,once,TRBV29-1,TGCAGCGTTGAACGATCGGCTTGGGGTAACAATGAGCAGTTCTTC,CSVERSAWGNNEQFF
TRBJ1-2,-,-,TRBV28,TGTGCCAGCAGTTTGTTGGTTGACCCCACCTACTACTATGGCTACACCTTC,CASSLLVDPTYYYGYTF
TRBJ2-1,TRBD2,-,TRBV11-2,TGTGCCAGCAGCCACTACCAGACTAGCGGGAGGAACAATGAGCAGTTCTTC,CASSHYQTSGRNNEQFF
TRBJ2-1,TRBD2,-,TRBV11-1,TGTGCCAGCAGTGCGGGAGGCTCCTACAATGAGCAGTTCTTC,CASSAGGSYNEQFF
TRBJ2-1,TRBD2,-,TRBV6-5,TGTGCCAGCAGTCTACTAGCGGGAGGGCCCAATGAGCAGTTCTTC,CASSLLAGGPNEQFF
TRBJ1-1,-,few,TRBV6-1,TGTGCCAGCAGTGAAGCAGGGCTCTGGGCCGCTTTCTTT,CASSEAGLWAAFF
TRBJ2-6,-,-,TRBV18,TGTGCCAGCTCACCACTACAAGCAGGGTCTGGGGCCAACGTCCTGACTTTC,CASSPLQAGSGANVLTF
TRBJ2-1,TRBD2,-,TRBV30,TGTGCCTGGAGTGTATACCTAGCGGGAGGAAAGAGCTCCTACAATGAGCAGTTCTTC,CAWSVYLAGGKSSYNEQFF
TRBJ1-1,TRBD1,-,TRBV18,TGTGCCAGCTCACCGCCAGGGGGTGGAAACACTGAAGCTTTCTTT,CASSPPGGGNTEAFF
TRBJ2-7,TRBD1,-,TRBV6-1,TGTGCCAGCAGTGATAACAGGGGATCCGAGCAGTACTTC,CASSDNRGSEQYF
TRBJ2-7,-,-,TRBV30,TGTGCCTGGAGTGGCTTTGGTAACCAAGCGTACTTC,CAWSGFGNQAYF
TRBJ2-5,TRBD2,-,TRBV7-2,TGTGCCAGCAGCTTAATGGGGGGAGGGTTTGTCGTTAAGACCCAGTACTTC,CASSLMGGGFVVKTQYF
TRBJ2-7,-,-,TRBV5-5,TGTGCCAGCAGCGTTACGGGACAATTACTCTACGAGCAGTACTTC,CASSVTGQLLYEQYF
TRBJ2-6,-,-,TRBV9,TGTGCCAGCAGCGTATTGGGGTCGGGGGCCAACGTCCTGACTTTC,CASSVLGSGANVLTF
TRBJ2-5,-,-,TRBV4-1,TGCGCCAGCAGCCGAGGGGGAGCGGATCAAGAGACCCAGTACTTC,CASSRGGADQETQYF
TRBJ1-3,-,-,TRBV5-6,TGTGCCAGCAGCTTGGGACAGCGTGGAAACACCATATATTTT,CASSLGQRGNTIYF
TRBJ2-7,-,once,TRBV6-1,TGTGCCAGCAGTGAAGTGATATACGAGCAGTACTTC,CASSEVIYEQYF
TRBJ2-7,-,-,TRBV5-4,TGTGCCAGCAGCTCGTTGCCGGGGACGGACGGCTACGAGCAGTACTTC,CASSSLPGTDGYEQYF
TRBJ1-1,-,-,TRBV30,TGTGCCTGGAGTGGGACGAACACTGAAGCTTTCTTT,CAWSGTNTEAFF
TRBJ1-2,-,-,TRBV11-1,TGTGCCAGCAGCTTAGCCGGTTGGACTAACTATGGCTACACCTTC,CASSLAGWTNYGYTF
TRBJ2-4,-,-,TRBV5-8,TGTGCCAGCAGCCAGGGTAAAGCCAAAAACATTCAGTACTTC,CASSQGKAKNIQYF
TRBJ2-7,-,once,TRBV18,TGTGCCAGCTCACCACCTAGGCAGGGAGCGTACGAGCAGTACTTC,CASSPPRQGAYEQYF
TRBJ1-1,-,-,TRBV2,TGTGCCAGCAAGGTCGACACTGAAGCTTTCTTT,CASKVDTEAFF
TRBJ2-7,TRBD2,-,TRBV27,TGTGCCAGCAGCCCGGGACTAGCGGGAGGTAACACCTACGAGCAGTACTTC,CASSPGLAGGNTYEQYF
TRBJ1-1,-,few,TRBV6-1,TGTGCCAGCAGTGTTGAGATGAACACTGAAGCTTTCTTT,CASSVEMNTEAFF
TRBJ2-1,-,-,TRBV5-6,TGTGCCAGCAGCACCCGAAAACTAGCAGATTACAATGAGCAGTTCTTC,CASSTRKLADYNEQFF
TRBJ2-3,-,-,TRBV6-5,TGTGCCAGCAGCAGGGTCAGCACAGATACGCAGTATTTT,CASSRVSTDTQYF
TRBJ1-4,-,-,TRBV27,TGTGCCAGCAGTTTATCCCTTCGGAGGTATGAAAAACTGTTTTTT,CASSLSLRRYEKLFF
TRBJ2-7,-,-,TRBV30,TGTGCCTGGACCCCTAAAGCCTCCTACGAGCAGTACTTC,CAWTPKASYEQYF
TRBJ1-1,-,-,TRBV5-1,TGCGCCAGCAGCTCAGGGGTGGGGTCTCGCGCTTTCTTT,CASSSGVGSRAFF
TRBJ1-1,-,once,TRBV5-6,TGTGCCAGCAGCGGGGATGGGGGTAGGGGCACTGAAGCTTTCTTT,CASSGDGGRGTEAFF
TRBJ1-2,TRBD1,-,TRBV9,TGTGCCAGCAGCGTAGGAGGGACAGGGTATGGCTACACCTTC,CASSVGGTGYGYTF
TRBJ2-4,-,-,TRBV2,TGTGCCAGCAGAGCGGAGATAATCAAAAACATTCAGTACTTC,CASRAEIIKNIQYF